The 5 T cell receptor beta chains below were found in one sample sequenced in a study of graft-versus-host responses after intestinal transplantation listed by TCRdb under 2021. The library was built by means of the immunoSEQ multiplex PCR assay. TCRdb holds this immuneACCESS table with in-frame rearrangements only. Some clones are missing; in checked studies, unresolved V genes explain under half, and the rest has no known cause. The sample table holds approximately 20,000 clones, of which roughly four fifths were seen once. 3% of the sample is held by the ten biggest clonotypes. Intraepithelial and lamina propria lymphocytes were isolated from graft specimens using dithiothreitol, EDTA incubations and collagenase D digestion. The material was ileum tissue, obtained 12 days after intestinal transplant. Receptors originate from a human patient who received an intestinal transplant, so some T cells may come from the graft donor.

This chain links TRBV7-3 with TRBJ1-3, with no clear D. The CDR3 is 15 amino acids. V was trimmed by 2 bases and J by 2 bases, leaving 10 bases between them. Germline assignment: CDR1 SGHTA and CDR2 FQGTGA. This CDR3 is CASSLGGNTGNTIYF. The CDR3 DNA reads TGTGCCAGCAGCTTAGGAGGGAACACTGGAAACACCATATATTTT.

The genes are TRBV7-3 and TRBJ2-7; D gene uncertain. The germline V gene has CDR1 SGHTA and CDR2 FQGTGA. Trimming took 3 bases from V and 3 from J, leaving 6 bases between them. This CDR3 has 12 residues. The CDR3 sequence: CASSLADYEQYF. The CDR3 nucleotides are TGTGCCAGCAGCTTGGCCGACTACGAGCAGTACTTC.

The table lists this clone with a count of one. V and J are TRBV2 and TRBJ2-2, with D possibly matching TRBD1 (6 bases). Germline CDR1 is SNHLY and CDR2 is FYNNEI. This CDR3 spans 14 amino acids. Trimming took off 6 bases at V and 1 base at J, with 9 bases between the two ends. The CDR3 spells CASRQGVNTGELFF. In nucleotides, the CDR3 is TGTGCCAGCAGACAGGGAGTGAACACCGGGGAGCTGTTTTTT.

This clone was found once. The CDR3 DNA reads as TGCGCCAAGGGGGACGGCCACTATGGCTACACCTTC. It encodes CAKGDGHYGYTF. This chain uses TRBV10-1 with TRBJ1-2; perhaps TRBD1 as D (6 bases). Trimming removed 10 bases from V and 3 bases from J, with 12 bases in between. Per germline, CDR1 WNHNN and CDR2 SYGVQD (reference sequence). CDR3 length: 12 residues.

The chain recombines TRBV5-5 with TRBJ2-1; TRBD1 matches 7 bases. CDR1 and CDR2 from the germline V gene are SGHKS and YYEKEE (reference sequence). CDR3 length: 16 amino acids. V gave up 3 bases and J gave up 2 bases; unmatched junction bases: 8. CDR3 nucleotide sequence: TGTGCCAGCAGCTACCAACAGGGGCTGGCCTACAATGAGCAGTTCTTC. Amino acids: CASSYQQGLAYNEQFF.